This T cell receptor beta chain was recorded in a study of blood T cell repertoires in COVID-19. V lost 6 bases and J lost 3; bases outside the gene matches: 8. Germline V gene lookup returns CDR1 MNHNY and CDR2 SVGAGI (reference sequence). The CDR3 has 15 residues. Profiled with immunoSEQ multiplex PCR; TCRdb holds only in-frame clones, not every one. The data show 310,000 or so clones, with 87% seen just once and about 8.9% held by the top ten. The clonotype comes from a woman aged 18-29 years who had recovered from COVID-19. This sequence joins TRBV6-6 and TRBJ2-7; 10 bases agree with TRBD2. The sample taken for sequencing was PBMCs or T cells enriched from blood (not recorded which). The CDR3 loop is CASRDPGLANYEQYF. The CDR3 DNA is TGTGCCAGCAGGGACCCGGGACTAGCGAACTACGAGCAGTACTTC.